These 15 T cell receptor beta chains were sequenced from one sample in a study of T cell responses to AZD1222 COVID-19 vaccine. The repertoire was sequenced with immunoSEQ multiplex PCR; TCRdb's copy has only in-frame clones and lacks some. The sample holds some 65,000 clones; 79% are singletons and the top ten take around 25%. The source material was peripheral blood, sampled on day 0 of MenACWY control vaccination. These receptors were collected from an adult in good health.

The chain couples TRBV19 to TRBJ2-2; D perhaps matches TRBD2 (5 bases). The CDR3 contains 16 residues. Trimming left V 3 bases short and J 3 bases short, with 14 bases between. Germline-derived CDR1 and CDR2 are LNHDA and SQIVND (reference sequence). CDR3 amino acids: CASSITGISDTGELFF. In nucleotides, the CDR3 is TGTGCCAGTAGTATCACGGGGATTTCGGACACCGGGGAGCTGTTTTTT.

The V call is TRBV7-8, the J call TRBJ2-5; the D gene is possibly TRBD2 (5 bases). This CDR3 is 13 amino acids long. The V end was cut by 6 bases, the J end by 5 bases, with 13 bases between. Germline CDR1 reads SGHVS; CDR2 reads FQNEAQ. The CDR3 reads CASRSRASETQYF. In DNA form, the CDR3 reads TGTGCCAGCAGGTCGAGGGCAAGTGAGACCCAGTACTTC.

The chain combines TRBV30 with TRBJ1-5; D perhaps matches TRBD1 (5 bases). CDR1 and CDR2 (germline): GTSNPN, SVGIG (reference sequence). V lost 5 bases to trimming and J lost 7 bases, with 15 bases between them. The CDR3 runs to 13 residues. The CDR3 coding sequence is TGTGCCTGGGGGACCGGGGGGGGACAGCCCCAGCATTTT. Translation gives CAWGTGGGQPQHF.

V gene TRBV27 combines with J gene TRBJ1-3; the D is unclear. The length of the CDR3 is 17 residues. Germline assignment: CDR1 MNHEY and CDR2 SMNVEV (reference sequence). V gave up 3 bases and J gave up 0 bases, with 15 bases separating them. As DNA, the CDR3 is TGTGCCAGCAGTTTGTCGGGTATACTAGGCTCTGGAAACACCATATATTTT. Protein sequence: CASSLSGILGSGNTIYF.

The rearrangement uses TRBV5-6 and TRBJ2-1; D is perhaps TRBD2 (6 bases). The CDR3 covers 16 residues. V shed 0 bases and J shed 4 bases, with 14 bases lying between them. Germline values: CDR1 SGHDT, CDR2 YYEEEE. As DNA, the CDR3 is TGTGCCAGCAGCTTGGTCGGGACTTCTAATTACAATGAGCAGTTCTTC. It specifies CASSLVGTSNYNEQFF.

The chain uses TRBV5-1 and TRBJ2-1, with 12 bases fitting TRBD2. The CDR3 contains 15 residues. V shed 3 bases, J shed 10 bases, and the junction held 8 bases outside the gene matches. Germline V gene sequence: CDR1 SGHRS, CDR2 YFSETQ. The CDR3 reads CASSSTSGRSREQFF. The CDR3 DNA reads TGCGCCAGCAGCTCCACTAGCGGGAGGTCTCGGGAGCAGTTCTTC.

The rearrangement links TRBV3-1 (or the pseudogene TRBV3-2) to TRBJ1-2; TRBD1 agrees at 7 bases. The CDR3 is made up of 17 amino acids. The germline V gene encodes CDR1 LGHDT and CDR2 YNNKEL (reference sequence). The junction had 15 bases not matched to a gene; V was cut back by 0 bases and J by 8 bases. CDR3: CASSQDPQPRGMGGYTF. The CDR3 nucleotides are TGTGCCAGCAGCCAAGACCCCCAGCCCAGGGGGATGGGAGGCTACACCTTC.

This rearrangement joins TRBV6-5 to TRBJ1-2; the D is unclear. Trimming took 0 bases from V and 4 from J, leaving 9 bases between them. The CDR3 totals 14 residues. Germline V gene sequence: CDR1 MNHEY, CDR2 SVGAGI. The CDR3 region is CASSYSPTSYGYTF. In DNA, the CDR3 is TGTGCCAGCAGTTACTCGCCCACAAGCTATGGCTACACCTTC.

The chain uses TRBV2 and TRBJ1-1; D gene unclear. Trimming left V 4 bases short and J 3 bases short, with 9 bases between. CDR3 size: 13 residues. Germline CDR1 SNHLY, CDR2 FYNNEI. CDR3 sequence: CASSVRVDTEAFF. As DNA, the CDR3 is TGTGCCAGCAGTGTAAGGGTTGACACTGAAGCTTTCTTT.

The chain carries TRBV13 and TRBJ2-7, with 11 positions matching TRBD1. Germline CDR1 and CDR2: PRHDT and FYEKMQ (reference sequence). The CDR3 extends over 15 amino acids. V shed 4 bases and J 5 bases; nucleotides not matched to a gene: 7. CDR3 loop: CASSSTGQGADEQYF. The CDR3 bases are TGTGCCAGCAGCTCGACCGGACAGGGGGCGGACGAGCAGTACTTC.

The CDR3 DNA reads TGTGCCAGCAGGACAGGCTTCCTGGGAGGCTACACCTTC. Amino acid sequence: CASRTGFLGGYTF. The V and J genes are TRBV28 and TRBJ1-2; a weak D match, TRBD1 (6 bases). There are 13 residues in the CDR3. CDR1 is MDHEN and CDR2 is SYDVKM in the germline V gene. V was shortened by 6 bases and J by 8 bases, with 16 bases between the two germline ends.

The chain's CDR3 is CASSSKTGAYEQYF. The CDR3 DNA is TGTGCCAGCAGCTCCAAGACAGGGGCCTACGAGCAGTACTTC. The J gene is TRBJ2-7, the V gene TRBV7-2; 8 positions match TRBD1. Germline-derived CDR1 and CDR2 are SGHTA and FQGNSA. The CDR3 extends over 14 amino acids. V gave up 4 bases and J gave up 2 bases; unmatched junction bases: 4.

The J gene is TRBJ2-1, the V gene TRBV5-1; TRBD2 matches 8 bases. The V and J ends lost 0 bases and 12 bases, in that order; junction bases with no gene match: 2. The CDR3 totals 12 residues. Germline loops: CDR1 SGHRS, CDR2 YFSETQ. CDR3 amino acids: CASSLAGGVQFF. The CDR3 DNA follows: TGCGCCAGCAGCTTGGCCGGGGGGGTGCAGTTCTTC. Full variable domain (remainder filled in from reference TRBV5-1 and TRBJ2-1): KAGVTQTPRYLIKTRGQQVTLSCSPISGHRSVSWYQQTPGQGLQFLFEYFSETQRNKGNFPGRFSGRQFSNSRSEMNVSTLELGDSALYLCASSLAGGVQFFGPGTRLTVL.

V gene TRBV9 combines with J gene TRBJ1-2, with a tentative D call TRBD1 (5 bases). CDR3 length: 15 residues. Germline V gene lookup returns CDR1 SGDLS and CDR2 YYNGEE. Trimming cost V 3 bases and J 7 bases, with 19 bases left between them. CDR3 DNA: TGTGCCAGCAGCGCTCGGGACGCGGGGCGTAGTGGCTACACCTTC. Amino acid sequence: CASSARDAGRSGYTF.

The chain combines TRBV5-6 with TRBJ1-6; possibly TRBD1 for D (6 bases). The CDR3 spans 14 residues. Germline CDR1 reads SGHDT; CDR2 reads YYEEEE. Deletions cut 5 bases from V and 7 bases from J, with 13 bases between. CDR3 bases: TGTGCCAGCAGGGTACAGGGAGGGAATTCACCCCTCCACTTT. This sequence encodes CASRVQGGNSPLHF.